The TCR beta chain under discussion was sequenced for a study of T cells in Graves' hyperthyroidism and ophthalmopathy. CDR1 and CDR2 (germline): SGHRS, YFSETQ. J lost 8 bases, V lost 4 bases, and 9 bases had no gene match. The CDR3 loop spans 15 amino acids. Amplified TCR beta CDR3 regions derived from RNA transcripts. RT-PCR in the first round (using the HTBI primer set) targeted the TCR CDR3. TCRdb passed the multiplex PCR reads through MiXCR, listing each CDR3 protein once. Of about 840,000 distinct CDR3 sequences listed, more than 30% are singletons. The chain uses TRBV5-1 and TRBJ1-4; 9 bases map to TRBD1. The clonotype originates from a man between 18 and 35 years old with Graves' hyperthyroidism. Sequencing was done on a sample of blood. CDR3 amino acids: CASSPGGTGKEKLFF. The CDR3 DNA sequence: TGCGCCAGCAGCCCGGGAGGGACAGGGAAGGAAAAACTGTTTTTT.